The 19 T cell receptor beta chains presented below share a single source sample, sequenced in a study of blood T cell repertoires in COVID-19. Clones were read by immunoSEQ multiplex PCR, and TCRdb kept only the in-frame ones, dropping some. The sample lists some 180,000 clones, 70% to 90% occurring once. The sequencing input was peripheral blood. The receptors shown here come from a man aged 55-75 years with active or convalescent COVID-19.

The chain is built from TRBV4-1 and TRBJ2-1; D gene uncertain. V lost 0 bases and J lost 9, with 9 bases in between. The V gene's germline CDR1 is MGHRA and CDR2 YSYEKL. The CDR3 totals 13 residues. CDR3 bases: TGCGCCAGCAGCCAAGATCCCTTGTCTGAGCAGTTCTTC. Residues: CASSQDPLSEQFF.

The chain links TRBV20-1 to TRBJ2-1, with 7 bases aligning to TRBD1. Unmatched junction bases numbered 2, after V lost 6 bases and J lost 6 bases. The V gene's germline CDR1 is DFQATT and CDR2 SNEGSKA (reference sequence). CDR3 size: 11 residues. CDR3 amino acids: CSARGSNEQFF. DNA of the CDR3: TGCAGTGCCAGGGGGAGCAATGAGCAGTTCTTC.

The chain carries TRBV9 and TRBJ1-2; tentative D call: TRBD1 (6 bases). Trimming stripped 3 bases from V and 4 bases from J, with 13 bases between. This CDR3 is built from 14 residues. The germline V gene has CDR1 SGDLS and CDR2 YYNGEE. CDR3 region: CASSASGDTYGYTF. The CDR3 DNA reads as TGTGCCAGCAGCGCCTCAGGGGATACCTATGGCTACACCTTC.

The CDR3 is CASSYRVQAGYGYTF. In nucleotides, the CDR3 is TGTGCCAGCAGTTACAGGGTTCAGGCGGGCTATGGCTACACCTTC. V usage is TRBV6-5 and J usage is TRBJ1-2; the D is unclear. The ends were cut back, 2 bases at V and 4 bases at J, with 14 bases in the middle. This CDR3 spans 15 amino acids. Germline V gives CDR1 MNHEY, CDR2 SVGAGI.

The chain carries TRBV7-8 and TRBJ1-2; TRBD1 is a possible D gene (5 bases). Trimming shortened V by 5 bases and J by 8 bases, and 21 bases separated the two germline ends. The CDR3 is made up of 15 amino acids. Per the germline V gene, CDR1 is SGHVS and CDR2 is FQNEAQ. CDR3 nucleotide sequence: TGTGCCAGCAGCCTAGTCGGTTTGCAGGGTGGGGGCTACACCTTC. The encoded protein is CASSLVGLQGGGYTF. The full variable domain, rest sourced from reference TRBV7-8 and TRBJ1-2, is GAGVSQSPRYKVAKRGQDVALRCDPISGHVSLFWYQQALGQGPEFLTYFQNEAQLDKSGLPSDRFFAERPEGSVSTLKIQRTQQEDSAVYLCASSLVGLQGGGYTFGSGTRLTVV.

The chain couples TRBV6-2 or TRBV6-3 to TRBJ2-4; TRBD2 matches 7 bases. J lost 0 bases, V lost 0 bases, and 14 bases had no gene match. The CDR3 totals 20 residues. Germline-derived CDR1 and CDR2 are MNHEY and SVGEGT. The CDR3: CASSYSGLADRLLAKNIQYF. CDR3 DNA sequence: TGTGCCAGCAGTTACTCGGGCCTAGCGGACCGTCTACTAGCCAAAAACATTCAGTACTTC.

V usage is TRBV6-5 and J usage is TRBJ2-7; D may be TRBD1 (5 bases). CDR3 length: 15 amino acids. The V end lost 10 bases, the J end lost 0 bases, and 19 bases lay between the germline ends. Germline loops: CDR1 MNHEY, CDR2 SVGAGI. CDR3 bases: TGTGCCACCAAAGACGACAGATCAAGCTCCTACGAGCAGTACTTC. This gives the protein CATKDDRSSSYEQYF.

This clone was seen more than once but under ten times. This rearrangement joins TRBV12-3 or TRBV12-4 to TRBJ1-5; D gene ambiguous. The CDR3 spans 13 residues. V gave up 6 bases and J gave up 5 bases, with 11 bases separating them. CDR3 loop: CASSEGNDQPQHF. In DNA form, the CDR3 reads TGTGCCAGCAGCGAGGGTAACGATCAGCCCCAGCATTTT.

This rearrangement joins TRBV5-1 to TRBJ2-5; TRBD2 matches at 8 bases. Germline CDR1 SGHRS, CDR2 YFSETQ. CDR3 length: 15 amino acids. Trimming cost V 1 base and J 3 bases; bases outside gene matches: 5. Written as DNA, the CDR3 is TGCGCCAGCAGCTTGACGGGACTAGGAAAAGAGACCCAGTACTTC. This encodes CASSLTGLGKETQYF.

This clone is a singleton in its sample. CDR3 in amino acids: CASSFKQETEAFF. The CDR3 region has the DNA TGCGCCAGCAGCTTTAAACAGGAAACTGAAGCTTTCTTT. V gene TRBV5-1 combines with J gene TRBJ1-1, with D possibly being TRBD1 (5 bases). This CDR3 contains 13 residues. Trimming left V 2 bases short and J 5 bases short, with 10 bases between. Germline CDR1 reads SGHRS; CDR2 reads YFSETQ.

The chain is built from TRBV7-2 and TRBJ2-1; TRBD2 matches 13 bases. The CDR3 is made up of 16 amino acids. Germline V lookup: CDR1 SGHTA, CDR2 FQGNSA. V was clipped by 5 bases and J by 5 bases; unmatched bases: 6. In nucleotides, the CDR3 is TGTGCCAGCAGCCGTGCCGGGACTAGCGGGAACAATGAGCAGTTCTTC. Encoded protein: CASSRAGTSGNNEQFF. The whole variable domain, filled in from reference TRBV7-2 and TRBJ2-1, reads GAGVSQSPSNKVTEKGKDVELRCDPISGHTALYWYRQSLGQGLEFLIYFQGNSAPDKSGLPSDRFSAERTGGSVSTLTIQRTQQEDSAVYLCASSRAGTSGNNEQFFGPGTRLTVL.

This chain uses TRBV11-2 with TRBJ1-2; D gene uncertain. Germline-derived CDR1 and CDR2 are SGHAT and FQNNGV. The V gene lost 4 bases and the J gene lost 2 bases, with 14 bases spanning the gap. The CDR3 consists of 15 residues. This chain's CDR3 is CASSSYRQENYGYTF. Written as DNA, the CDR3 is TGTGCCAGCAGCTCATACCGCCAGGAAAACTATGGCTACACCTTC.

This clone was counted many times. The chain combines TRBV27 with TRBJ1-6; 8 bases fit TRBD1. CDR1 is MNHEY, CDR2 SMNVEV, per germline (reference sequence). The CDR3 totals 14 residues. The V segment lost 7 bases and the J segment 4 bases; nucleotides outside the gene matches: 3. CDR3 in DNA: TGTGCCAGCAACCGACAGGGGTATAATTCACCCCTCCACTTT. Translating it yields CASNRQGYNSPLHF.

The rearrangement joins TRBV5-1 to TRBJ1-2; D not resolved. In germline, CDR1 is SGHRS, CDR2 YFSETQ. CDR3 length: 14 residues. V was cut by 0 bases and J by 3 bases, with 9 bases left in between. DNA for the CDR3: TGCGCCAGCAGCTTGGCGAGAGAGGACTATGGCTACACCTTC. Protein sequence: CASSLAREDYGYTF.

This clone was seen a few times. The genes are TRBV7-2 and TRBJ1-5, with a possible D match to TRBD1 (5 bases). This CDR3 contains 13 residues. V was clipped by 4 bases and J by 7 bases, with 11 bases between them. Germline CDR1 reads SGHTA; CDR2 reads FQGNSA. The CDR3 DNA reads TGTGCCAGCAGCTCACACAGGAACCAGCCCCAGCATTTT. This gives the protein CASSSHRNQPQHF. Supplemented by reference TRBV7-2 and TRBJ1-5, the full variable domain reads GAGVSQSPSNKVTEKGKDVELRCDPISGHTALYWYRQSLGQGLEFLIYFQGNSAPDKSGLPSDRFSAERTGGSVSTLTIQRTQQEDSAVYLCASSSHRNQPQHFGDGTRLSIL.

The J gene is TRBJ1-5, the V gene TRBV6-1; 9 bases align to TRBD1. Germline V gives CDR1 MNHNS, CDR2 SASEGT. CDR3 length: 20 residues. V dropped 1 base and J dropped 4; count of bases not matched to a gene: 17. The CDR3 here is CASSEEGSRGTGIGNQPQHF. As DNA, the CDR3 is TGTGCCAGCAGTGAAGAGGGGTCGAGAGGGACAGGGATAGGGAATCAGCCCCAGCATTTT.

The genes are TRBV5-1 and TRBJ2-7; 7 nucleotides agree with TRBD1. The CDR3 runs 15 residues. The V and J ends lost 0 bases and 6 bases, in that order; junction bases with no gene match: 9. From germline, CDR1 is SGHRS and CDR2 YFSETQ. The CDR3 bases are TGCGCCAGCAGCTTGGCCAGGACAGGACGTCTCGAGCAGTACTTC. Residues: CASSLARTGRLEQYF.

The gene calls are TRBV6-1 and TRBJ2-2; D not certain. Deletions cut 4 bases from V and 1 base from J, with 7 bases between. Germline loops: CDR1 MNHNS, CDR2 SASEGT. There are 14 residues in the CDR3. As DNA, the CDR3 is TGTGCCAGCAGTGTAGCCCTGAACACCGGGGAGCTGTTTTTT. Residues: CASSVALNTGELFF.

V is TRBV28 and J is TRBJ2-7, with D tentatively TRBD2 (5 bases). Germline V gene lookup returns CDR1 MDHEN and CDR2 SYDVKM. The CDR3 has 15 amino acids. V lost 4 bases and J 4 bases, leaving 17 bases between the germline ends. The CDR3: CASSSPSLAGYEQYF. The CDR3, as DNA: TGTGCCAGCAGTTCCCCCTCGCTAGCCGGGTACGAGCAGTACTTC.